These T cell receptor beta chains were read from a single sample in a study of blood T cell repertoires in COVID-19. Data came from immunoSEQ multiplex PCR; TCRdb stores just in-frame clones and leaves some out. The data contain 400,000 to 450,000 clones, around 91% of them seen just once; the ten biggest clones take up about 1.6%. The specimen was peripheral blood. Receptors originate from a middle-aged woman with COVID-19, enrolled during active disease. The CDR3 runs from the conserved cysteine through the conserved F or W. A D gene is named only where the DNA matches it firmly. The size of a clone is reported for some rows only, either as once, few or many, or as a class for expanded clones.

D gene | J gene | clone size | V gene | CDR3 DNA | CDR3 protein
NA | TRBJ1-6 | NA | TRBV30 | TGTGCCTGGAGCCTAGCCTATAATTCACCCCTCCACTTT | CAWSLAYNSPLHF
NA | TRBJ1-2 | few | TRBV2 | TGTGCCAGCAGCGCTGACCAGGGTAGCGGCTACACCTTC | CASSADQGSGYTF
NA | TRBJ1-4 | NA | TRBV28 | TGTGCCAGCAGTTTGGCGACGGCTGGGACTCGAGAAAAACTGTTTTTT | CASSLATAGTREKLFF
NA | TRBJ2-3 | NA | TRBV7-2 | TGTGCCAGCAGCTCCTACGGACAGTGGGGCAGCACAGATACGCAGTATTTT | CASSSYGQWGSTDTQYF
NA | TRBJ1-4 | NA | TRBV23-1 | TGCGCCACGGAGGACAGCGGCCATGAAAAACTGTTTTTT | CATEDSGHEKLFF
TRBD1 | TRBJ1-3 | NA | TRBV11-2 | TGTGCCAGCAGCCCACTTGGGGGGTCGACAGGGGCTGGAAACACCATATATTTT | CASSPLGGSTGAGNTIYF
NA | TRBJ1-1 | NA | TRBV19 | TGTGCCAGTAGTTTCACAGGACGACGGGCTTTCTTT | CASSFTGRRAFF
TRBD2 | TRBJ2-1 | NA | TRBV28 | TGTGCCAGCAGTCAACTAGCGGGAGTCCCCAATGAGCAGTTCTTC | CASSQLAGVPNEQFF
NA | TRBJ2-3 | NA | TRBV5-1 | TGCGCCAGCAGCTTTTTAGGGGAAGCAGATACGCAGTATTTT | CASSFLGEADTQYF
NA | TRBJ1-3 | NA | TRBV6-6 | TGTGCCAGCAGTTACGGGGGAGGGGGCTCTGGAAACACCATATATTTT | CASSYGGGGSGNTIYF
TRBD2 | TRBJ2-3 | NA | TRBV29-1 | TGCAGCGTTACCCCGGGCGGGGGGGCAGCAGATACGCAGTATTTT | CSVTPGGGAADTQYF
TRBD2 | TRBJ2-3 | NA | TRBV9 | TGTGCCAGCAGCGTAGCTTTCGCGGGAGGGCCGGGAGATACGCAGTATTTT | CASSVAFAGGPGDTQYF
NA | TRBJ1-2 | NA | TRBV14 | TGTGCCAGCAGCCAAGATGGGGGGGGCGATTACTATGGCTACACCTTC | CASSQDGGGDYYGYTF
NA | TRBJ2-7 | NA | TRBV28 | TGTGCCAGCAGTCAATCCCCAGGGGACGAGCAGTACTTC | CASSQSPGDEQYF
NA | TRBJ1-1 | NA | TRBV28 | TGTGCCAGCAGTTTGAGGGGGTACACTGAAGCTTTCTTT | CASSLRGYTEAFF
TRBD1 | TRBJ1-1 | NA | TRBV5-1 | TGCGCCAGCAGCCCCTGGGACAGGGGATCGAACACTGAAGCTTTCTTT | CASSPWDRGSNTEAFF
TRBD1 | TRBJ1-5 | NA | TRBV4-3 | TGCGCCAGCAGCCAAGGACAGGGGCGCAATCAGCCCCAGCATTTT | CASSQGQGRNQPQHF
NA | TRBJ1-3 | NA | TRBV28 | TGTGCCAGCAGCCTCGCTACGAGTTCTGGAAACACCATATATTTT | CASSLATSSGNTIYF
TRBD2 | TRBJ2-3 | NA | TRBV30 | TGTGCCTGGAGTAAAAGGACTAGCGGGACAGATACGCAGTATTTT | CAWSKRTSGTDTQYF
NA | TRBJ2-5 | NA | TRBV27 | TGTGCCAGCAGCCGCTTGGAGGCCAAGACCCAGTACTTC | CASSRLEAKTQYF